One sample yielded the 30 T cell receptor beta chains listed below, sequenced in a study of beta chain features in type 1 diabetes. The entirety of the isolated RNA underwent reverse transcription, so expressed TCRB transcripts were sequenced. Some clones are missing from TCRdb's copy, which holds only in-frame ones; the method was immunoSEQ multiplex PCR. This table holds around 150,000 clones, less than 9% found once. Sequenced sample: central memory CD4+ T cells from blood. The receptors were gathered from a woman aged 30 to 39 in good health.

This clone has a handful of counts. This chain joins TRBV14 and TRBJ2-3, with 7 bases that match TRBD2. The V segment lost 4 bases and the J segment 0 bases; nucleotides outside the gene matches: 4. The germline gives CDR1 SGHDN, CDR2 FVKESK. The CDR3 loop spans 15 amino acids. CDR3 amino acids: CASSLLAASTDTQYF. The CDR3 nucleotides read TGTGCCAGCAGCCTCCTAGCGGCTAGCACAGATACGCAGTATTTT.

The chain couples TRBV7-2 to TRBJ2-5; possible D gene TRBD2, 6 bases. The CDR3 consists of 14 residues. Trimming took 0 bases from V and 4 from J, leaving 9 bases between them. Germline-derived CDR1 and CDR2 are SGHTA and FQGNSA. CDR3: CASSLAGSGETQYF. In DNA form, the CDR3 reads TGTGCCAGCAGCTTAGCGGGTAGCGGAGAGACCCAGTACTTC.

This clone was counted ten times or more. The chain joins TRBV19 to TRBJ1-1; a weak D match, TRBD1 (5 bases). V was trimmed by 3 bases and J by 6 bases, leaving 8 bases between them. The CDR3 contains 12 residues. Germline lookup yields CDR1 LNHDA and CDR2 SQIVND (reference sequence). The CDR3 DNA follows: TGTGCCAGTAGTATCGGAGGGGCTGAAGCTTTCTTT. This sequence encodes CASSIGGAEAFF.

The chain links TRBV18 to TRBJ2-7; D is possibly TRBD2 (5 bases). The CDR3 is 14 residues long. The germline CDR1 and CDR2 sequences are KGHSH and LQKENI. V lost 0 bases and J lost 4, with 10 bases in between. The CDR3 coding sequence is TGTGCCAGCTCACCACCGGGAGAGATGTACGAGCAGTACTTC. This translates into CASSPPGEMYEQYF.

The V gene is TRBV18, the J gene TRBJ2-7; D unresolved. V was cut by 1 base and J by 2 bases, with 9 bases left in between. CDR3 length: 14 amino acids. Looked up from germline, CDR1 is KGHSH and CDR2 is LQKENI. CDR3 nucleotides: TGTGCCAGCTCACCACGGCTAGTCACCTACGAGCAGTACTTC. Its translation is CASSPRLVTYEQYF.

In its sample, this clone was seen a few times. Written as DNA, the CDR3 is TGCGCCAGCAGCTTAGCAGGGAACTATGGCTACACCTTC. Protein product: CASSLAGNYGYTF. V gene TRBV5-1 combines with J gene TRBJ1-2; D may be TRBD1 (5 bases). Germline V gene lookup returns CDR1 SGHRS and CDR2 YFSETQ. The CDR3 totals 13 residues. The ends were cut back, 2 bases at V and 2 bases at J, with 7 bases in the middle.

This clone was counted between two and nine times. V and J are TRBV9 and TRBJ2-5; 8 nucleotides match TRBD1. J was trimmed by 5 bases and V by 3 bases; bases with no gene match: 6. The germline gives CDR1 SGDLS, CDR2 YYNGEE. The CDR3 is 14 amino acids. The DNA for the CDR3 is TGTGCCAGCAGCGCGACAGGGGTCAAGGAGACCCAGTACTTC. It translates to CASSATGVKETQYF.

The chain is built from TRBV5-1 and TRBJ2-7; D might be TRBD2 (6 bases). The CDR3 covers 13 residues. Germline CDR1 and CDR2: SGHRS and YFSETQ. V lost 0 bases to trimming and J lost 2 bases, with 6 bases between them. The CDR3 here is CASSLGTTYEQYF. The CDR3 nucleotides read TGCGCCAGCAGCTTGGGGACTACCTACGAGCAGTACTTC.

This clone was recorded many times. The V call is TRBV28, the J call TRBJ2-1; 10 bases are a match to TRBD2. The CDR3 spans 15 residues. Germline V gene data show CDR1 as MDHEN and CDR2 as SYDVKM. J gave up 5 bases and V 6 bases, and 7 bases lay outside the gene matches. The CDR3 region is CASSGLAGGDNEQFF. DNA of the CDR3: TGTGCCAGCAGCGGTTTAGCGGGAGGCGACAATGAGCAGTTCTTC.

In DNA, the CDR3 is TGTGCCAGCAGCTCGCCGGGACTAGCGGGAGTCAATGAGCAGTTCTTC. Its protein product is CASSSPGLAGVNEQFF. The chain links TRBV7-9 to TRBJ2-1, with 14 bases identical to TRBD2. Per the germline V gene, CDR1 is SEHNR and CDR2 is FQNEAQ (reference sequence). The CDR3 covers 16 residues. Unmatched junction bases numbered 5, after V lost 4 bases and J lost 6 bases.

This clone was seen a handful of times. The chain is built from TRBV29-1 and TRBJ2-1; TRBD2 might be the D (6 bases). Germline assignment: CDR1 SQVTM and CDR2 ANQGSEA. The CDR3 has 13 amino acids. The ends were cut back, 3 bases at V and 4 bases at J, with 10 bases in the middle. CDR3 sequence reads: CSVERLVYNEQFF. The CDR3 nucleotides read TGCAGCGTTGAGAGACTAGTTTACAATGAGCAGTTCTTC.

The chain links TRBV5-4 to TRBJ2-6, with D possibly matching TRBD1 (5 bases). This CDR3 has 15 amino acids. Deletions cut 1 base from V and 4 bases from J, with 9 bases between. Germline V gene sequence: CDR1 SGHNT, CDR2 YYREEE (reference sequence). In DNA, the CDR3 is TGTGCCAGCAGCTTGCAGGGTACCGGGGCCAACGTCCTGACTTTC. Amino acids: CASSLQGTGANVLTF.

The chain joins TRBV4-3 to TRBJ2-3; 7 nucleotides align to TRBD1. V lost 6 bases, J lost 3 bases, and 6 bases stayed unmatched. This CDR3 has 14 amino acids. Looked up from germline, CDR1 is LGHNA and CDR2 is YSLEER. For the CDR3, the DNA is TGCGCCAGCAGTGACAGGGATTGGACAGATACGCAGTATTTT. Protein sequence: CASSDRDWTDTQYF.

The DNA for the CDR3 is TGTGCCAGCAGTGACCCGACAGGGAAGGAAAGAGCTTTCTTT. It specifies CASSDPTGKERAFF. The V gene is TRBV25-1, the J gene TRBJ1-1; 7 positions match TRBD1. This CDR3 has 14 residues. The ends lost 3 bases at V and 10 bases at J; junction bases unmatched: 11. Germline CDR1 MGHDK, CDR2 SYGVNS. Supplemented by reference TRBV25-1 and TRBJ1-1, the full variable domain reads EADIYQTPRYLVIGTGKKITLECSQTMGHDKMYWYQQDPGMELHLIHYSYGVNSTEKGDLSSESTVSRIRTEHFPLTLESARPSHTSQYLCASSDPTGKERAFFGQGTRLTVV.

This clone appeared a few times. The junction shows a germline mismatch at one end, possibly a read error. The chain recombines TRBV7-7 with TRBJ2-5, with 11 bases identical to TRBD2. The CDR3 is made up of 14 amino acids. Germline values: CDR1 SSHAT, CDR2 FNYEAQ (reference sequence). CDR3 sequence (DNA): TGTGCTAGCAGCTTCTCTAGCGGGGGGGAGACCCAGTACTTC. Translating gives CASSFSSGGETQYF. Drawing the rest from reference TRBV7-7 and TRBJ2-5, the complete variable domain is GAGVSQSPRYKVTKRGQDVTLRCDPISSHATLYWYQQALGQGPEFLTYFNYEAQPDKSGLPSDRFSAERPEGSISTLTIQRTEQRDSAMYRCASSFSSGGETQYFGPGTRLLVL.

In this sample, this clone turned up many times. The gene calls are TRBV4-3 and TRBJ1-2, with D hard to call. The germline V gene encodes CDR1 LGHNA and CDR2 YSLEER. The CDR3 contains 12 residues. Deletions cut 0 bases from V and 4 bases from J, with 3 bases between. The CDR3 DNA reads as TGCGCCAGCAGCCAAGATCTCTATGGCTACACCTTC. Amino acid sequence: CASSQDLYGYTF.

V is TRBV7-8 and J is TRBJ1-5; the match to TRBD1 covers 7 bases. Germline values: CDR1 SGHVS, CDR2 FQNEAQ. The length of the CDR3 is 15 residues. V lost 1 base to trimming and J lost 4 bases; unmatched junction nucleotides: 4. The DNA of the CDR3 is TGTGCCAGCAGCTTAGGGACAGGAGTAAATCAGCCCCAGCATTTT. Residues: CASSLGTGVNQPQHF.

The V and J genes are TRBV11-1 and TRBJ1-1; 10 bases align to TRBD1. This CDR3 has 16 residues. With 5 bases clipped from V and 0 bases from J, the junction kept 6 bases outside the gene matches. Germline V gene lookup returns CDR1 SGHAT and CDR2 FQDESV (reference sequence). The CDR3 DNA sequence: TGTGCCAGCAGCCCCGGGACAGGGGTGGTGAACACTGAAGCTTTCTTT. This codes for CASSPGTGVVNTEAFF.

CDR3 sequence reads: CASSRGQVDYGYTF. The CDR3 region has the DNA TGTGCCAGCAGCCGGGGACAGGTGGACTATGGCTACACCTTC. This sequence joins TRBV5-4 and TRBJ1-2; 8 bases align to TRBD1. From germline, CDR1 is SGHNT and CDR2 YYREEE (reference sequence). Trimming at V came to 4 bases and at J to 3 bases, leaving 5 bases not matched to a gene. This CDR3 has 14 amino acids.

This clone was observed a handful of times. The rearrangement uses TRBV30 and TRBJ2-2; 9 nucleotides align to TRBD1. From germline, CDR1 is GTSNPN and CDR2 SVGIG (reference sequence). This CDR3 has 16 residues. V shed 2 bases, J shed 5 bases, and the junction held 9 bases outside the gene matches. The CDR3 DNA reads TGTGCCTGGAGTAGGGACAGGGCGTCTAAGACCGGGGAGCTGTTTTTT. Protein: CAWSRDRASKTGELFF. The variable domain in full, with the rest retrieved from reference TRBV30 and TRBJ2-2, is SQTIHQWPATLVQPVGSPLSLECTVEGTSNPNLYWYRQAAGRGLQLLFYSVGIGQISSEVPQNLSASRPQDRQFILSSKKLLLSDSGFYLCAWSRDRASKTGELFFGEGSRLTVL.

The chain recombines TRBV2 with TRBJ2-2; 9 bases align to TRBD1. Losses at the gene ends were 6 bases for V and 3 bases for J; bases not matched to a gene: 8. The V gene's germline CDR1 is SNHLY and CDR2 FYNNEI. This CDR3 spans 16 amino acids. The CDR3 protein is CASRAGTGSDTGELFF. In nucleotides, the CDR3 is TGTGCCAGCAGAGCCGGGACAGGGAGTGACACCGGGGAGCTGTTTTTT.

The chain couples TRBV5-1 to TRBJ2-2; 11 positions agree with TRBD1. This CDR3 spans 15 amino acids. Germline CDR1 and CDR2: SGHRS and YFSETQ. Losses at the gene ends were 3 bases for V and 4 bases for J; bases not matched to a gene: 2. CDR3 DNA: TGCGCCAGCAGCTCCGGGACAGGGGGCACCGGGGAGCTGTTTTTT. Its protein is CASSSGTGGTGELFF.

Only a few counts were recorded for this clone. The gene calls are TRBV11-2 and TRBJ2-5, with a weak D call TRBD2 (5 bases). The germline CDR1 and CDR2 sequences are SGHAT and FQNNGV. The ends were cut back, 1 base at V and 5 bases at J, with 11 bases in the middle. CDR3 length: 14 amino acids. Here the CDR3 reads CASSLGAGGETQYF. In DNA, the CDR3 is TGTGCCAGCAGCTTAGGCGCGGGTGGGGAGACCCAGTACTTC. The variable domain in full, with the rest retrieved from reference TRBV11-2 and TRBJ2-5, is EAGVAQSPRYKIIEKRQSVAFWCNPISGHATLYWYQQILGQGPKLLIQFQNNGVVDDSQLPKDRFSAERLKGVDSTLKIQPAKLEDSAVYLCASSLGAGGETQYFGPGTRLLVL.

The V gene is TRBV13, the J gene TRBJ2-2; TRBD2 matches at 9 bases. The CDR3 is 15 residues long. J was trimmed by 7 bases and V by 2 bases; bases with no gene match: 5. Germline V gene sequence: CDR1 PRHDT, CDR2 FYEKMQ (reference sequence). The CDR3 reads CASSLRREGNGELFF. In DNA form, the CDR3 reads TGTGCCAGCAGCTTAAGGCGGGAGGGAAACGGGGAGCTGTTTTTT.

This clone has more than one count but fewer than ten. CDR3 sequence (DNA): TGTGCCAGCAGTCCGGGACTAGCGGGAGGGCCAGGAGATACGCAGTATTTT. It yields the protein CASSPGLAGGPGDTQYF. The genes are TRBV11-3 and TRBJ2-3, with 16 bases matching TRBD2. Germline trimming cut 6 bases from V and 5 bases from J; bases unmatched to any gene: 8. The CDR3 extends over 17 amino acids. Germline lookup yields CDR1 SGHNT and CDR2 YENEEA.

The CDR3 protein is CASSSDFNIYNEQFF. The CDR3 DNA sequence: TGTGCCAGCAGCTCGGACTTTAATATATACAATGAGCAGTTCTTC. The rearrangement links TRBV7-2 to TRBJ2-1; TRBD2 is a possible D gene (5 bases). Trimming pared 4 bases from V and 4 bases from J, leaving 14 bases between. The CDR3 is 15 residues long. Per germline, CDR1 SGHTA and CDR2 FQGNSA.

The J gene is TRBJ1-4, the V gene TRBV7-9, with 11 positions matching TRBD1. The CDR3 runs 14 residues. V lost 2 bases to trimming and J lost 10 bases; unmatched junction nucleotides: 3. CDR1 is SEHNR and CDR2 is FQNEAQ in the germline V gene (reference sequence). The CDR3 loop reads CASSLSGQGVKLFF. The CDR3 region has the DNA TGTGCCAGCAGCTTATCGGGACAGGGGGTAAAACTGTTTTTT.

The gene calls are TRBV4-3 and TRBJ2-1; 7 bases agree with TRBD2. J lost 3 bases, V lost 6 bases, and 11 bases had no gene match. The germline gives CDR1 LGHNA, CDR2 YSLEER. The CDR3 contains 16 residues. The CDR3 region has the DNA TGCGCCAGCAGTCATCCATCTAGCGGATACTACAATGAGCAGTTCTTC. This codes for CASSHPSSGYYNEQFF.

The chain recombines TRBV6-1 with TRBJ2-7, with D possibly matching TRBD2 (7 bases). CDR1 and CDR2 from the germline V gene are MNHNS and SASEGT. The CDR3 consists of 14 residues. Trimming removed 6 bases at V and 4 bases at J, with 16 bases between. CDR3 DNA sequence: TGTGCCAGCAGAGGAGGGGGGGTAACTTACGAGCAGTACTTC. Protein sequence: CASRGGGVTYEQYF.

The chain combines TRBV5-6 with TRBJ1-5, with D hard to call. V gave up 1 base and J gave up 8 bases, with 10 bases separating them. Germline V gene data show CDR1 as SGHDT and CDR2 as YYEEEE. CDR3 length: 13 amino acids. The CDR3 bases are TGTGCCAGCAGCTTGCAGCCTCGGGAGCCCCAGCATTTT. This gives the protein CASSLQPREPQHF.